The 10 T cell receptor beta chains below were found in one sample sequenced in a study of cytomegalovirus exposure and HLA in healthy donors. The primer mix had 60 Vbeta and 13 Jbeta primers. Profiling relied on immunoSEQ multiplex PCR, and the TCRdb table lists in-frame clones only, not all of them. The sample has fewer than 110,000 clones, around 78% seen once. Sequencing used PBMCs. The source of these receptors is a man in his thirties or forties in good health and CMV-seronegative.

The rearrangement links TRBV30 to TRBJ1-1, with a tentative D call TRBD1 (5 bases). This CDR3 is 18 amino acids long. Trimming removed 3 bases at V and 0 bases at J, with 23 bases between. The germline V gene has CDR1 GTSNPN and CDR2 SVGIG (reference sequence). CDR3 loop: CAWRGGSRGYVMNTEAFF. The CDR3 nucleotides are TGTGCCTGGAGGGGGGGGTCAAGGGGCTATGTCATGAACACTGAAGCTTTCTTT.

The rearrangement joins TRBV5-1 to TRBJ2-1; D may be TRBD1 (6 bases). The germline V gene has CDR1 SGHRS and CDR2 YFSETQ. This CDR3 comprises 14 residues. V lost 6 bases, J lost 3 bases, and 13 bases lay in between. This CDR3 reads CASTREDSYNEQFF. In DNA form, the CDR3 reads TGCGCCAGCACTAGAGAGGACAGCTACAATGAGCAGTTCTTC.

The J gene is TRBJ2-3, the V gene TRBV7-8, with 7 bases that match TRBD2. Looked up from germline, CDR1 is SGHVS and CDR2 is FQNEAQ. The CDR3 totals 14 residues. Unmatched junction bases numbered 1, after V lost 1 base and J lost 3 bases. CDR3 coding DNA: TGTGCCAGCAGCTTAGGGACTAGAACAGATACGCAGTATTTT. Its protein is CASSLGTRTDTQYF. Drawing the rest from reference TRBV7-8 and TRBJ2-3, the complete variable domain is GAGVSQSPRYKVAKRGQDVALRCDPISGHVSLFWYQQALGQGPEFLTYFQNEAQLDKSGLPSDRFFAERPEGSVSTLKIQRTQQEDSAVYLCASSLGTRTDTQYFGPGTRLTVL.

The chain combines TRBV12-5 with TRBJ1-2; D is possibly TRBD1 (6 bases). The CDR3 has 13 residues. The V end was cut by 7 bases, the J end by 1 base, with 10 bases between. Germline assignment: CDR1 LGHNT and CDR2 FRNRAP. The CDR3 spells CASEQGRNYGYTF. The CDR3 bases are TGTGCTAGTGAACAGGGACGTAACTATGGCTACACCTTC.

The J gene is TRBJ2-1, the V gene TRBV19; D might be TRBD2 (5 bases). V dropped 3 bases and J dropped 6 bases, with 15 bases sitting between them. Germline CDR1 is LNHDA and CDR2 is SQIVND (reference sequence). The CDR3 length is 15 residues. CDR3 DNA sequence: TGTGCCAGTAGTATTAGTTGGGCGGGCGGCAATGAGCAGTTCTTC. It encodes CASSISWAGGNEQFF.

CDR3: CASRLAGGITGELFF. The CDR3 DNA reads TGTGCCAGCAGATTAGCGGGGGGGATCACCGGGGAGCTGTTTTTT. This chain connects TRBV27 to TRBJ2-2; 11 bases match TRBD2. There are 15 residues in the CDR3. CDR1 and CDR2 from the germline V gene are MNHEY and SMNVEV (reference sequence). Trimming removed 6 bases from V and 4 bases from J; junction bases left unmatched: 4.

This clone appeared a single time. The chain has TRBV6-1 and TRBJ2-7; 9 bases fit TRBD1. The CDR3 contains 15 residues. Trimming at V came to 0 bases and at J to 7 bases, leaving 7 bases not matched to a gene. Germline-derived CDR1 and CDR2 are MNHNS and SASEGT. For the CDR3, the DNA is TGTGCCAGCAGTGAAGCGCAGACAGGGGGTAGAGAGCAGTACTTC. Translating it yields CASSEAQTGGREQYF.

This sequence joins TRBV9 and TRBJ2-3; D may be TRBD2 (5 bases). With 1 base removed from V and 1 base from J, the gap between germline ends came to 10 bases. The CDR3 runs to 15 residues. Germline CDR1 and CDR2: SGDLS and YYNGEE. The chain's CDR3 is CASSVSDFGTDTQYF. The CDR3 DNA is TGTGCCAGCAGCGTATCGGACTTTGGCACAGATACGCAGTATTTT.

This clone was observed once. The chain employs TRBV7-3 and TRBJ1-1, with TRBD1 matching over 9 bases. Trimming at V came to 2 bases and at J to 10 bases, leaving 11 bases not matched to a gene. CDR1 and CDR2 from the germline V gene are SGHTA and FQGTGA. CDR3 length: 15 amino acids. The chain's CDR3 is CASSLEGTGQWGAFF. The CDR3 region has the DNA TGTGCCAGCAGCTTAGAGGGGACAGGGCAGTGGGGAGCTTTCTTT.

This clone came up once. V and J are TRBV6-1 and TRBJ2-3; a weak D match, TRBD2 (5 bases). The V gene's germline CDR1 is MNHNS and CDR2 SASEGT. This CDR3 region has 15 residues. The V gene lost 5 bases and the J gene lost 2 bases, with 14 bases spanning the gap. CDR3 residues: CASSRLHGPTDTQYF. The CDR3 DNA reads TGTGCCAGCAGTAGACTACACGGGCCCACAGATACGCAGTATTTT.